This TCR beta chain emerged from a study of vaccination and CD4 T cells after COVID-19. Researchers used the Oncomine TCR Beta short-read assay to sequence DNA from cultured CD4+ T cells. TCRdb reprocessed the PCR reads with MiXCR, giving one entry per CDR3 protein. The data contain approximately 12,000 distinct CDR3 sequences, roughly 60% of them singletons. This clonotype was recorded once. Its cognate antigen is unknown. Germline loops: CDR1 SEHNR, CDR2 FQNEAQ (reference sequence). V was clipped by 1 base and J by 7 bases, with 16 bases between them. CDR3 length equals 16 residues. Treatment denoted: approximately 9-day PBMC culture with coronavirus spike peptide pools or control peptides (ViraFEST assay).

V gene TRBV7-9 combines with J gene TRBJ1-4; no definite D call. Specimen: CD4+ T cells from blood, cultured in vitro. This sequence was found in a human donor who had recovered from COVID-19. The CDR3 bases are TGTGCCAGCAGCTTAGAGGTGGTAACAAGGCCTGAAAAACTGTTTTTT. Its translation is CASSLEVVTRPEKLFF. Full variable domain (missing parts from reference TRBV7-9 and TRBJ1-4): DTGVSQNPRHKITKRGQNVTFRCDPISEHNRLYWYRQTLGQGPEFLTYFQNEAQLEKSRLLSDRFSAERPKGSFSTLEIQRTEQGDSAMYLCASSLEVVTRPEKLFFGSGTQLSVL.